What follows are 22 T cell receptor beta chains derived from one specimen sequenced in a study of T cells in Graves' hyperthyroidism and ophthalmopathy (dated by TCRdb to about 2019). Libraries were built with multiplex PCR. This sample was sequenced with an Illumina HiSeq 2000. The TCR beta CDR3 regions were amplified from the RNA transcripts. For the first round of RT-PCR on the TCR CDR3, the HTBI primer set was used together with the Qiagen OneStep RT-PCR kit. TCRdb cleaned the public reads at Q25 with fastp, built clones with MiXCR and kept in-frame beta chains. Merged by CDR3 protein, the rows form single entries marked with the most common genes and DNA. This sample gives roughly 710,000 distinct CDR3 sequences in total; roughly 32% of them show up just once. Clones ranked in the top ten supply more than 25% of the sample. The sample comprised blood. These receptor sequences come from a woman between 35 and 50 years old with Graves' hyperthyroidism.

This clonotype was recorded many times. The chain links TRBV20-1 to TRBJ2-7; 8 bases map to TRBD2. This CDR3 has 13 residues. Germline V gene sequence: CDR1 DFQATT, CDR2 SNEGSKA (reference sequence). The junction had 9 bases not matched to a gene; V was cut back by 6 bases and J by 5 bases. CDR3 sequence: CSAVAGTRDEQYF. CDR3 sequence (DNA): TGCAGTGCCGTAGCGGGGACTCGAGACGAGCAGTACTTC.

This clonotype has a count of ten or more. The chain links TRBV29-1 to TRBJ2-5, with TRBD2 identical over 7 bases. This CDR3 region has 19 residues. The germline V gene has CDR1 SQVTM and CDR2 ANQGSEA. J was trimmed by 0 bases and V by 0 bases; bases with no gene match: 16. The CDR3 spells CSVEDLQVGGHVYQETQYF. DNA of the CDR3: TGCAGCGTTGAAGATCTTCAGGTGGGAGGGCACGTCTACCAAGAGACCCAGTACTTC.

This clonotype has at least ten counts. The chain employs TRBV10-3 and TRBJ1-5; no reliable D call. Germline V gives CDR1 ENHRY, CDR2 SYGVKD. This CDR3 comprises 13 residues. V gave up 0 bases and J gave up 5 bases, with 5 bases separating them. CDR3 DNA: TGTGCCATCAGTGAGTCGCTGGATCAGCCCCAGCATTTT. This encodes CAISESLDQPQHF.

This clonotype was counted ten times or more. The chain links TRBV5-1 to TRBJ1-3, with 7 positions matching TRBD1. CDR3 length: 15 amino acids. V shed 1 base and J 4 bases; nucleotides not matched to a gene: 5. The germline V gene encodes CDR1 SGHRS and CDR2 YFSETQ. CDR3 sequence: CASSLTGDGGNTIYF. DNA for the CDR3: TGCGCCAGCAGCTTGACAGGGGATGGAGGAAACACCATATATTTT.

This chain uses TRBV29-1 with TRBJ2-6, with 7 bases that match TRBD1. Germline assignment: CDR1 SQVTM and CDR2 ANQGSEA. V shed 6 bases and J 4 bases; nucleotides not matched to a gene: 6. The CDR3 length is 14 residues. The CDR3, as DNA: TGCAGCGTAGGGACAGTAGCCGGGGCCAACGTCCTGACTTTC. It translates to CSVGTVAGANVLTF. Variable domain in full (rest from reference TRBV29-1 and TRBJ2-6): SAVISQKPSRDICQRGTSLTIQCQVDSQVTMMFWYRQQPGQSLTLIATANQGSEATYESGFVIDKFPISRPNLTFSTLTVSNMSPEDSSIYLCSVGTVAGANVLTFGAGSRLTVL.

In this sample, this clonotype turned up many times. The chain employs TRBV12-3 or TRBV12-4 and TRBJ1-5; 7 nucleotides agree with TRBD1. The length of the CDR3 is 14 residues. The J segment lost 12 bases and the V segment lost 5 bases, leaving 13 bases of the junction unmatched. DNA of the CDR3: TGTGCCAGCAGTCCAAGGACTAACAGGGGAAACCAGCATTTT. This sequence encodes CASSPRTNRGNQHF.

This clonotype was counted a few times. The J gene is TRBJ2-7, the V gene TRBV6-6; D is undetermined. Deletions cut 2 bases from V and 4 bases from J, with 15 bases between. The CDR3 covers 15 residues. The V gene's germline CDR1 is MNHNY and CDR2 SVGAGI (reference sequence). CDR3 loop: CASSYDTRNKYEQYF. For the CDR3, the DNA is TGTGCCAGCAGTTACGACACCCGAAACAAATACGAGCAGTACTTC.

This clonotype was counted only a few times. CDR3 in DNA: TGTGCCAGCAGCCCAGACGGACAGGCTCGCCAGCCCCAGCATTTT. As protein: CASSPDGQARQPQHF. This chain connects TRBV3-1 to TRBJ1-5, with 7 bases lining up with TRBD1. The CDR3 is made up of 15 amino acids. The V segment lost 4 bases and the J segment 7 bases; nucleotides outside the gene matches: 10. CDR1 is LGHDT and CDR2 is YNNKEL in the germline V gene (reference sequence).

In its sample, this clonotype was seen a few times. A read error may produce the germline difference seen at one junction end. The chain uses TRBV7-2 and TRBJ1-2, with 8 bases that match TRBD1. In germline, CDR1 is SGHTA, CDR2 FQGNSA. There are 16 residues in the CDR3. The CDR3 here is CASSPATGEYNYGYTF. The CDR3 bases are TGCGCCAGCAGCCCGGCGACAGGGGAATATAACTATGGCTACACCTTC.

This clonotype was detected many times. The V and J genes are TRBV7-2 and TRBJ1-5; 8 nucleotides match TRBD1. This CDR3 spans 15 amino acids. CDR1 is SGHTA, CDR2 FQGNSA, per germline. With V trimmed by 5 bases and J by 2 bases, 5 bases remained unmatched. This CDR3 is CASSKGQGGNQPQHF. CDR3 DNA sequence: TGTGCCAGCAGCAAAGGACAGGGTGGCAATCAGCCCCAGCATTTT.

Ten or more counts support this clonotype. This chain connects TRBV12-3 or TRBV12-4 to TRBJ1-2, with D possibly matching TRBD1 (6 bases). The V end was cut by 3 bases, the J end by 5 bases, with 13 bases between. The CDR3 has 14 residues. The DNA of the CDR3 is TGTGCCAGCAGTTTCGGTGGGCAGGGGTATGGCTACACCTTC. It encodes CASSFGGQGYGYTF.

The chain is built from TRBV10-3 and TRBJ2-7; TRBD2 aligns across 10 bases. J gave up 4 bases and V 3 bases, and 12 bases lay outside the gene matches. The CDR3 is 17 residues long. Germline V gene sequence: CDR1 ENHRY, CDR2 SYGVKD. The CDR3 reads CAISDSGPSGSSYEQYF. The CDR3 DNA follows: TGTGCCATCAGTGATTCTGGGCCTAGCGGGAGTAGTTACGAGCAGTACTTC.

The DNA of the CDR3 is TGTGCCAGCAGTACCGGTTCGGGAAACTATGGCTACACCTTC. Its translation: CASSTGSGNYGYTF. V usage is TRBV6-5 and J usage is TRBJ1-2; D call uncertain. The CDR3 extends over 14 amino acids. Germline V gene sequence: CDR1 MNHEY, CDR2 SVGAGI. Trimming stripped 5 bases from V and 2 bases from J, with 12 bases between.

In its sample, this clonotype was seen many times. The gene calls are TRBV7-8 and TRBJ1-1, with TRBD1 identical over 8 bases. Per the germline V gene, CDR1 is SGHVS and CDR2 is FQNEAQ. CDR3 length: 14 amino acids. The V gene end was trimmed by 4 bases and the J gene end by 6 bases; junction bases not matched to a gene: 7. CDR3 in amino acids: CASSSEAGGPEAFF. The CDR3 nucleotides are TGTGCCAGCAGCTCCGAGGCAGGGGGCCCTGAAGCTTTCTTT.

This clonotype was observed a few times. V is TRBV12-3 or TRBV12-4 and J is TRBJ1-1, with TRBD1 as a possible D gene (6 bases). The V gene lost 6 bases and the J gene lost 5 bases, with 16 bases spanning the gap. The CDR3 runs 14 residues. This CDR3 is CASRKQEGGTEAFF. In DNA form, the CDR3 reads TGTGCCAGCAGAAAACAGGAGGGGGGGACTGAAGCTTTCTTT.

This clonotype occurred many times. The chain recombines TRBV9 with TRBJ1-1; D is perhaps TRBD1 (5 bases). CDR3 length: 14 residues. Germline values: CDR1 SGDLS, CDR2 YYNGEE. Trimming cost V 4 bases and J 1 base, with 11 bases left between them. DNA for the CDR3: TGTGCCAGCAGCCTTTTTACAGGGAACACTGAAGCTTTCTTT. It codes for CASSLFTGNTEAFF.

This clonotype was seen many times. The chain links TRBV5-1 to TRBJ1-2; D call uncertain. Deletions cut 0 bases from V and 2 bases from J, with 11 bases between. CDR1 is SGHRS and CDR2 is YFSETQ in the germline V gene. The CDR3 extends over 15 amino acids. The CDR3 sequence: CASSLDIPTNYGYTF. As DNA, the CDR3 is TGCGCCAGCAGCTTGGATATCCCCACGAACTATGGCTACACCTTC.

The chain employs TRBV2 and TRBJ1-5; no reliable D call. The V gene's germline CDR1 is SNHLY and CDR2 FYNNEI. The CDR3 runs to 13 residues. Trimming took 3 bases from V and 11 from J, leaving 14 bases between them. The CDR3 DNA is TGTGCCAGCAGTGACACTGCCTGGCAGACCCAGCATTTT. Its protein is CASSDTAWQTQHF.

The gene calls are TRBV20-1 and TRBJ2-5, with 9 bases that match TRBD2. The CDR3 length is 14 residues. CDR1 and CDR2 (germline): DFQATT, SNEGSKA (reference sequence). Germline trimming cut 4 bases from V and 9 bases from J; bases unmatched to any gene: 12. CDR3 DNA sequence: TGCAGTGCTATGGGGCTAGCGGGGCTGACGGCCCAGTACTTC. Translating it yields CSAMGLAGLTAQYF.

This clonotype was seen a handful of times. This chain connects TRBV28 to TRBJ1-1; 8 positions match TRBD1. V lost 3 bases, J lost 1 base, and 4 bases stayed unmatched. The germline gives CDR1 MDHEN, CDR2 SYDVKM. This CDR3 has 15 amino acids. Here the CDR3 reads CASSFGDRRNTEAFF. CDR3 coding DNA: TGTGCCAGCAGTTTTGGGGACAGGAGGAACACTGAAGCTTTCTTT.

In regard to this clonotype: A read error is likely, as this CDR3 ends without the conserved phenylalanine or tryptophan. This sequence joins TRBV7-3 and TRBJ2-7; maybe TRBD1 (5 bases). CDR1 SGHTA and CDR2 FQGTGA come from the germline V gene. CDR3 length: 13 residues. Trimming cost V 3 bases and J 2 bases, with 8 bases left between them. In nucleotides, the CDR3 is TGTGCCAGCAGCTTGGTAGGGGCCTACGAGCAGTACCTC. Residues: CASSLVGAYEQYL.

The table lists this clonotype with a few counts. This chain uses TRBV6-4 with TRBJ2-5; D is possibly TRBD2 (5 bases). CDR1 and CDR2 (germline): MRHNA, SNTAGT. The CDR3 is made up of 13 amino acids. V lost 4 bases and J lost 7, with 13 bases in between. In nucleotides, the CDR3 is TGTGCCAGCAGTGGTGACTACGGGGTGACCCAGTACTTC. It encodes CASSGDYGVTQYF.